This TCR beta chain comes out of a study of monozygotic twins with inflammatory bowel disease. This CDR3 comprises 16 residues. Per the germline V gene, CDR1 is KGHDR and CDR2 is SFDVKD. TCRdb reprocessed the 5' RACE reads, with one entry per CDR3 protein and no DNA. In total, the table holds fewer than 350,000 distinct CDR3 sequences. The chain recombines TRBV24-1 with TRBJ2-1; TCRdb's D gene call, TRBD2, goes unchecked for lack of DNA. Sequenced: blood. This receptor was obtained from a human donor with ulcerative colitis or Crohn's disease, or a healthy co-twin of an affected twin (not recorded which). CDR3 region: CATSDSLAGSYNEQFF.